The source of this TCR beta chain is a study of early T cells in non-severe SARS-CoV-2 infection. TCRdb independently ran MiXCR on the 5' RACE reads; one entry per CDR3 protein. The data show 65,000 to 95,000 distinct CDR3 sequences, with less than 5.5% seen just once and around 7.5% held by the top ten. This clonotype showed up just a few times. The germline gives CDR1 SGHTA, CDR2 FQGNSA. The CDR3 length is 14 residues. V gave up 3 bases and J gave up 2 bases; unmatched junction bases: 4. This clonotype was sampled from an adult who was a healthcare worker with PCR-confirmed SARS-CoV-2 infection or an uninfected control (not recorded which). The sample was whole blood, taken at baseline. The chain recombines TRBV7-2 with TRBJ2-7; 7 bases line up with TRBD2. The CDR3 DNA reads TGTGCCAGCAGCTTCCAAGCGGGACCCTACGAGCAGTACTTC. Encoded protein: CASSFQAGPYEQYF.